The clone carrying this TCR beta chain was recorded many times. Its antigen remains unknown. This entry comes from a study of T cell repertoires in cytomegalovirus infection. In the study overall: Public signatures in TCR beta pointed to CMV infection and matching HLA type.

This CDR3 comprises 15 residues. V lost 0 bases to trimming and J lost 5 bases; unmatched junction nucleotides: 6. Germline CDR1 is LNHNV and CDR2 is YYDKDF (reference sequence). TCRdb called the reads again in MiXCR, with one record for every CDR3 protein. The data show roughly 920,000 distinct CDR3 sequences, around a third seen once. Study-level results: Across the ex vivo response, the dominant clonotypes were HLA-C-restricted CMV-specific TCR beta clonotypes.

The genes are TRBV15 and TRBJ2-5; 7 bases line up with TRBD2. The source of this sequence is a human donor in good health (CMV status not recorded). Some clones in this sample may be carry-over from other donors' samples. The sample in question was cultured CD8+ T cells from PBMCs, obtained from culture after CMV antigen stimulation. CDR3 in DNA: TGTGCCACCAGCAGAGACGGACTAGAACTTGAGACCCAGTACTTC. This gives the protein CATSRDGLELETQYF. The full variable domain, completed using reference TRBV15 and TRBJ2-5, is DAMVIQNPRYQVTQFGKPVTLSCSQTLNHNVMYWYQQKSSQAPKLLFHYYDKDFNNEADTPDNFQSRRPNTSFCFLDIRSPGLGDTAMYLCATSRDGLELETQYFGPGTRLLVL.